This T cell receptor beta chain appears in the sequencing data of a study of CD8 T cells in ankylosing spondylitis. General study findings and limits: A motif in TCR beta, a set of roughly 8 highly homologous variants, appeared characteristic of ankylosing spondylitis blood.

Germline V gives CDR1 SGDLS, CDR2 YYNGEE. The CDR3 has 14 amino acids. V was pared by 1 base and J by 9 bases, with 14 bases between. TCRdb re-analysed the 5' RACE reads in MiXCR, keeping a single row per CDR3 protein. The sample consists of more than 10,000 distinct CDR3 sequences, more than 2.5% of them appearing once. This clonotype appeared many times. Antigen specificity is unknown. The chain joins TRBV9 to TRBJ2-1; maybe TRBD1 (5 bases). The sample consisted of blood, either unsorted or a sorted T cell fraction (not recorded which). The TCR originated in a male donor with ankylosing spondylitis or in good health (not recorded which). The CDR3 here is CASSVSGFSGEQFF. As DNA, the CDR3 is TGTGCCAGCAGCGTATCAGGGTTTTCGGGTGAGCAGTTCTTC. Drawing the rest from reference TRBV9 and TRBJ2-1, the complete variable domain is DSGVTQTPKHLITATGQRVTLRCSPRSGDLSVYWYQQSLDQGLQFLIQYYNGEERAKGNILERFSAQQFPDLHSELNLSSLELGDSALYFCASSVSGFSGEQFFGPGTRLTVL.